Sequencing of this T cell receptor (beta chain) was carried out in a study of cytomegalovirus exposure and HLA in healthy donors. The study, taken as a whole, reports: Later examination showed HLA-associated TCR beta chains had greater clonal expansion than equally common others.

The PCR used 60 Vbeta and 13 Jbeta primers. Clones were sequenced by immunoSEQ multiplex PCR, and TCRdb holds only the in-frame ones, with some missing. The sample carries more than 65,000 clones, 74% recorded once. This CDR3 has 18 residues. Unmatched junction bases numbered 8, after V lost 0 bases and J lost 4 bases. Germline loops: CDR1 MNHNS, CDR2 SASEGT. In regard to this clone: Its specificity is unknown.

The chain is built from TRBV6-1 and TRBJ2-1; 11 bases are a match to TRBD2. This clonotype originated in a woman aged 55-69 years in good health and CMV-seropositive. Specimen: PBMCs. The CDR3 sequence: CASSEAGTSGSPYNEQFF. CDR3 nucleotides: TGTGCCAGCAGTGAAGCGGGGACTAGCGGATCTCCTTACAATGAGCAGTTCTTC.